The entry below gives a single T cell receptor beta chain sequence along with its context. Antigen unknown. This sample was included in a study of blood T cells in healthy people across ages. Sample-barcoded 5' priming and a J-beta primer mix drove a second PCR of 7 to 11 cycles. TCRdb passed the 5' RACE reads through MiXCR, listing each CDR3 protein once. The sample has hundreds of thousands of distinct CDR3 sequences, 20% to 25% seen once. Study-level results: Roughly linearly, TCR beta diversity per million T cells fell as age increased. It was held that diversity estimates obtained from one million T cells represented underestimates.

A minimum of 6 micrograms of total RNA was extracted per sample. CDR3 size: 12 residues. The V gene's germline CDR1 is LGHDT and CDR2 YNNKEL (reference sequence). V lost 3 bases to trimming and J lost 2 bases, with 4 bases between them. The sample comprised blood. The sequence was obtained from a man between 65 and 79 years old in good health. This chain links TRBV3-1 with TRBJ1-2; no reliable D call. CDR3 protein: CASSQTNYGYTF. Here the CDR3 DNA reads TGTGCCAGCAGCCAGACGAACTATGGCTACACCTTC.